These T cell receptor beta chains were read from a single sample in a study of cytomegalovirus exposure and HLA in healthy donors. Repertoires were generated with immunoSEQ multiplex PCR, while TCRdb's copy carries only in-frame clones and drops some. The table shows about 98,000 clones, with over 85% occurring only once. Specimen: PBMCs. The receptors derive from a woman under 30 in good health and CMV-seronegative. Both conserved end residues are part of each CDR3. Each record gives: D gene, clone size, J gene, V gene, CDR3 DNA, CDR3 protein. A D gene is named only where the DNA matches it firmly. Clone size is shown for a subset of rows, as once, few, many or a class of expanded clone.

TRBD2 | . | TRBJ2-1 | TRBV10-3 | TGTGCCATCAGTGAAATGCGGGAGGCCTACAATGAGCAGTTCTTC | CAISEMREAYNEQFF
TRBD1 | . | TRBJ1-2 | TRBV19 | TGTGCCAGTAGTGACACAGGGGCTGGCTACACCTTC | CASSDTGAGYTF
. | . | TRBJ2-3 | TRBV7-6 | TGTGCCAGCAGCTCCCGCAGCGAATCGCAGTATTTT | CASSSRSESQYF
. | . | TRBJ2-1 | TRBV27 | TGTGCCAGCACCCGACTTAGGAGCAATGAGCAGTTCTTC | CASTRLRSNEQFF
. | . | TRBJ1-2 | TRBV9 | TGTGCCAGCAGCGTAGCATCAGGGCCCTATGGCTACACCTTC | CASSVASGPYGYTF
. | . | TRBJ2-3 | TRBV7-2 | TGTGCCAGCAGCTTAGTGGCGCGGCCTAGCACAGATACGCAGTATTTT | CASSLVARPSTDTQYF
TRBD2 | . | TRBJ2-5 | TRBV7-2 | TGTGCCAGCAGCCGAGCGGGGACTCAGGAGACCCAGTACTTC | CASSRAGTQETQYF
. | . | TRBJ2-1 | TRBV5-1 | TGCGCCAGCAGCATCTGGGCCAGCTCCTACAATGAGCAGTTCTTC | CASSIWASSYNEQFF
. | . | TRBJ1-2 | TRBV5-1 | TGCGCCAGCAGCTTGGAGAGAGGGAACTATGGCTACACCTTC | CASSLERGNYGYTF
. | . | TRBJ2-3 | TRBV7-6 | TGTGCCAGCAGCTTAGCGTCAGGGGATACGCAGTATTTT | CASSLASGDTQYF
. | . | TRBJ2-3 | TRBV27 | TGTGCCACCCGACCCGCTGGGACAAGCACAGATACGCAGTATTTT | CATRPAGTSTDTQYF
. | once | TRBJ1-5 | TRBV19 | TGTGCCAGTAGTACCCGTCGACAGGCCTATAGCAATCAGCCCCAGCATTTT | CASSTRRQAYSNQPQHF
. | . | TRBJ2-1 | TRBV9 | TGTGCCAGCAGTCCCTCAGAGGGCACCTCCTACAATGAGCAGTTCTTC | CASSPSEGTSYNEQFF
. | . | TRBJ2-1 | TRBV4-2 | TGTGCCAGCAGCCAAGATGGTCCGGGGGAGTTCTTC | CASSQDGPGEFF
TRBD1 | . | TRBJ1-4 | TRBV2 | TGTGCCAGCAGGCCCGGGACAGCTAATGAAAAACTGTTTTTT | CASRPGTANEKLFF
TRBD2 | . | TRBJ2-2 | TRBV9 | TGTGCCAGCAGCGTAGGCCAGCGGGGGGAGAACACCGGGGAGCTGTTTTTT | CASSVGQRGENTGELFF
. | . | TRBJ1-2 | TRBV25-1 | TGTGCCAGCGCGGCGGGGTCATCGGGGTATGGCTACACCTTC | CASAAGSSGYGYTF
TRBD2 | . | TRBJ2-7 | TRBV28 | TGTGCCAGCAGACTAGCGGGGGATTCCTACGAGCAGTACTTC | CASRLAGDSYEQYF
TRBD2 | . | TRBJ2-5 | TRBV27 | TGTGCCAGCAGCCGCCGACTAGCGGGAGGGCTTGAGACCCAGTACTTC | CASSRRLAGGLETQYF
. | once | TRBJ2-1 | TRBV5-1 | TGCGCCAGCAGCCACCGCGATGGACGGGCTAGCCAGAATGAGCAGTTCTTC | CASSHRDGRASQNEQFF
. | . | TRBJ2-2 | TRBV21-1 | TGTGCCAGCAGCTCTGAAGGCCTGGTATGGGACAGGATAACCGGGGAGCTGTTTTTT | CASSSEGLVWDRITGELFF
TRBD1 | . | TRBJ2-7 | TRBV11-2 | TGTGCCAGCAGAGTACATACAGGGGCCAACGAGCAGTACTTC | CASRVHTGANEQYF
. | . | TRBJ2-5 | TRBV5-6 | TGTGCCAGCAGCCTCAGCAGGAACCGGGGGTACCAAGAGACCCAGTACTTC | CASSLSRNRGYQETQYF
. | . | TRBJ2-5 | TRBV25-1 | TGTGCCAGCAGTGAGTCGGGGGGCCAGGTTGAGACCCAGTACTTC | CASSESGGQVETQYF
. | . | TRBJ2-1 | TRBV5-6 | TGTGCCAGCAGCCCTCGGGGGAGCTCCTACAATGAGCAGTTCTTC | CASSPRGSSYNEQFF
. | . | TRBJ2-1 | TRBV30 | TGTGCCTGGAGTGACCTGCGGGAAGGGAGGAATGAGCAGTTCTTC | CAWSDLREGRNEQFF
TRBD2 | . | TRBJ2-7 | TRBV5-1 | TGCGCCAGCAGCTTGTCACGGGAGGGGAGCTCCTACGAGCAGTACTTC | CASSLSREGSSYEQYF
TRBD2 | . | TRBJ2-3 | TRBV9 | TGTGCCAGCGGCTCCGGGACTAGCGGGAGGGCTAGCACAGATACGCAGTATTTT | CASGSGTSGRASTDTQYF
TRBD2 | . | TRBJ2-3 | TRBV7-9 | TGTGCCAGCAGCTTAGTCGGGGGGTCCGTGGCAGATACGCAGTATTTT | CASSLVGGSVADTQYF
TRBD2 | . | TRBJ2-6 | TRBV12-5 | TGTGCTAGTGGTTTGGTGTTAGATACGGGGGGGCTTGGGGCCAACGTCCTGACTTTC | CASGLVLDTGGLGANVLTF
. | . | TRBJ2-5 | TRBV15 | TGTGCCACCAGCAGAGGAGCCCAAGAGACCCAGTACTTC | CATSRGAQETQYF
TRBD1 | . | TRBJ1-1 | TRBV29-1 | TGCAGCGCTAGGACAGGGGGCGCCTCCGCTTTCTTT | CSARTGGASAFF
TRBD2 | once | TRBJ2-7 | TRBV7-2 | TGTGCCAGCAGCTTAGAGGTGACTAGCGGGAGCTCCTACGAGCAGTACTTC | CASSLEVTSGSSYEQYF
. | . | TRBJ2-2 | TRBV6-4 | TGTGCCAGCAGTGACTCGCCCCAACCGGGGACCGGGGAGCTGTTTTTT | CASSDSPQPGTGELFF
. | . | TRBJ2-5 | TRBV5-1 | TGCGCCAGCAGCTTCTATAGGGGAGAGACCCAGTACTTC | CASSFYRGETQYF
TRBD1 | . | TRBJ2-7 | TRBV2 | TGTGCCAGCAGCGCCCAGACAGGGGGGATCTACGAGCAGTACTTC | CASSAQTGGIYEQYF
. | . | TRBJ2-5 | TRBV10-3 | TGTGCCATCAGTGACTCGACAGGCTATCAAGAGACCCAGTACTTC | CAISDSTGYQETQYF
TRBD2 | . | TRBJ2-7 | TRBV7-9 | TGTGCCAGCAGCTTAGGGGGGGTTGGAGGAGCGGGACACGAGCAGTACTTC | CASSLGGVGGAGHEQYF
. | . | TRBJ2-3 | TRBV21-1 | TGTGCCAGCCTGAGGACTTACGCAGATACGCAGTATTTT | CASLRTYADTQYF
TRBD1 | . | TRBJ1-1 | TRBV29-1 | TGCAGCGTTCAGACAGGGGTTCCTGAAGCTTTCTTT | CSVQTGVPEAFF
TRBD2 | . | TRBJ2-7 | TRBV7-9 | TGTGCCAGCACCGGACTAGCGGTAGGCGAGCAGTACTTC | CASTGLAVGEQYF
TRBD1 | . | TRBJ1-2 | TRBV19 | TGTGCCAGTAGGGACCTCGGGACAGGGGACTACCTTCTCTACACCTTC | CASRDLGTGDYLLYTF
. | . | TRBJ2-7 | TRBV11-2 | TGTGCCAGCGGCGCGGGGTACGAGCAGTACTTC | CASGAGYEQYF
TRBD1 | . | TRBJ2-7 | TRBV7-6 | TGTGCCTCTCAGCCCGGGACAGGGAACTACGAGCAGTACTTC | CASQPGTGNYEQYF
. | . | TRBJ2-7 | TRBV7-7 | TGTGCTAGCAGCCCCGTAGGTGGGAGCTCCTACGAGCAGTACTTC | CASSPVGGSSYEQYF
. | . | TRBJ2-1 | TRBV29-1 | TGCAGCGTTGCCACACAGAGCTCCTACAATGAGCAGTTCTTC | CSVATQSSYNEQFF
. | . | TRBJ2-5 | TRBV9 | TGTGCCAGCAGCGTAGGGATACAGGTTGAGGAGACCCAGTACTTC | CASSVGIQVEETQYF
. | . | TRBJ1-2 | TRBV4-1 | TGCGCCAGCAGCCAACAAGCGGGACCCTTCTATGGCTACACCTTC | CASSQQAGPFYGYTF
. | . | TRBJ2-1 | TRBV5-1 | TGCGCCAGCAGCGGAGACTACAATGAGCAGTTCTTC | CASSGDYNEQFF
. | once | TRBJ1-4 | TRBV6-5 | TGTGCCAGCAGTTACCAGGGAAATGGTGAAAAACTGTTTTTT | CASSYQGNGEKLFF
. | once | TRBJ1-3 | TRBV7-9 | TGTGCCATTGGAGTGGGAAACACCATATATTTT | CAIGVGNTIYF
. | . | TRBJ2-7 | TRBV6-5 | TGTGCCAGCAGTTATGATTCCGTGGCGGCCTACGAGCAGTACTTC | CASSYDSVAAYEQYF
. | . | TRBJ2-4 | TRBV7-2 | TGTGCCAGCAGCTTAGTAGAGGGTTCCCTCCTCATGGCCAAAAACATTCAGTACTTC | CASSLVEGSLLMAKNIQYF
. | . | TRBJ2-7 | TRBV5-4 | TGTGCCAGCAGCCCTGTTGAGGAGGCCGAGCAGTACTTC | CASSPVEEAEQYF
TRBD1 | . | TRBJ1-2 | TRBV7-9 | TGTGCCAGCAGCTTATTCCTTTCCGGGACAGATGATAACTATGGCTACACCTTC | CASSLFLSGTDDNYGYTF